This T cell receptor beta chain was captured by sequencing in a study of T cell responses to AZD1222 COVID-19 vaccine. Findings and limits, study-wide: Spike-specific TCR breadth rose after two AZD1222 doses, and depth rose as well.

On this clone: Its antigen is still unknown.

The length of the CDR3 is 16 residues. Trimming pared 0 bases from V and 0 bases from J, leaving 9 bases between. Germline loops: CDR1 GTSNPN, CDR2 SVGIG (reference sequence). Only in-frame clones appear in the TCRdb table, and some are missing; sequencing was by immunoSEQ multiplex PCR. The sample has 40,000 to 55,000 clones; around nine tenths are singletons. Sequencing used peripheral blood, obtained 28 days after the second AZD1222 dose. The source is an adult who received the AZD1222 COVID-19 vaccine. The V and J genes are TRBV30 and TRBJ1-6; the D gene is possibly TRBD1 (5 bases). The CDR3 here is CAWSVGVGSYNSPLHF. In DNA form, the CDR3 reads TGTGCCTGGAGTGTAGGGGTCGGCTCCTATAATTCACCCCTCCACTTT.